What follows describes a single T cell receptor beta chain. This clone was counted only a few times. Its antigen is still unknown. Base qualities are not at hand, and no much larger clone is one base apart. These data belong to a study of metastatic and nonmetastatic thyroid tumors (dated by TCRdb to 2019 to 2021). Study-wide context: Repertoires were compared across peripheral blood and tumor or nodule tissue samples from malignant and benign thyroid patients. General study outcomes and caveats: In both blood and tumor samples, malignant tumors were reported to have significantly higher TCR beta diversity than benign nodules.

None of the patients had been given any treatment before thyroid surgery. Patient clinical samples collected from about 2012 to 2018 were retrospectively analysed using T-cell receptor beta sequencing. Libraries were built with PCR. These reads were obtained on an Illumina HiSeq 4000. High-throughput sequencing was used to profile the TCR beta-chain CDR3 region of each patient. The original methods were these. The researchers built a classifier to tell apart papillary thyroid cancer patients with distant metastasis, based on CDR3 differences among clinicopathological groups. Repertoire diversity was assessed with the Shannon index, and tumor-blood repertoire similarity with the Morisita-Horn index. TCRdb passed the public sequencing reads through fastp at Q25 and MiXCR, retaining productive beta sequences. TCRdb's processing, not the authors', yielded these V and J calls. The table for this sample lists some 40,000 clones; approximately 24% of them were counted only once. The leading ten clones occupy around 13% of the sample.

Material for sequencing was tumor tissue. This receptor was taken from a female donor with papillary thyroid cancer or a benign thyroid nodule (not recorded which). Some clones in this sample may be carry-over from other donors' samples.

This receptor carries the CDR3 CASSFPPGQTQYF. The DNA sequence is as follows: TGTGCCAGCAGTTTCCCCCCCGGCCAGACCCAGTACTTC. The sequence is built from TRBV12-3 or TRBV12-4 and TRBJ2-5, with the identity of the D gene unclear. The cysteine opens and the phenylalanine closes a CDR3 of 13 amino acids. Only CDR3 DNA remains: 39 bases, in frame from the first base. V is pared back by 3 bases and J by 6 bases, with 11 bases lying between the germline termini.